The 22 T cell receptor beta chains given below trace back to one sample, sequenced in a study of T cells in women clearing cervical HPV infection. Sequencing used immunoSEQ multiplex PCR; TCRdb keeps in-frame clones, though not all of them. Its listing shows 20,000 to 25,000 clones. Sequencing was performed on blood buffy coat. Receptors originate from a woman between 18 and 69 years old with a cervical HPV16 infection that either progressed to CIN3+ or cleared (not recorded which).

In the case of this clone: Read data end 3 residues before the CDR3 end; the end is taken from the germline J gene. This chain uses TRBV9 with TRBJ2-7; 7 bases fit TRBD2. Germline lookup yields CDR1 SGDLS and CDR2 YYNGEE. V dropped 6 bases and J dropped 2; count of bases not matched to a gene: 5. CDR3 length: 13 residues. This chain's CDR3 is CASNRGGAYEQYF. The part of the CDR3 DNA that was read is TGTGCCAGCAACCGCGGGGGAGCCTACGAG.

Partial CDR3 DNA: TGTGCCAGTAGTCACAACAGGGGGTATGATGAAAAA. Amino acids: CASSHNRGYDEK. The full CDR3 sequence reads CASSHNRGYDEKLFF. The chain has TRBV19 and TRBJ1-4; 8 nucleotides agree with TRBD1. The missing CDR3 end, 3 residues past where the read stops, is filled in from the germline J gene. CDR1 is LNHDA, CDR2 SQIVND, per germline (reference sequence). The CDR3 is 15 residues long. The V gene end was trimmed by 5 bases and the J gene end by 6 bases; junction bases not matched to a gene: 8.

Worth noting for this clone: Read coverage stops 3 residues before the CDR3 terminus; the germline J gene supplies the remainder. This sequence joins TRBV7-9 and TRBJ2-5; possibly TRBD2 for D (5 bases). This CDR3 region has 12 residues. Germline CDR1 SEHNR, CDR2 FQNEAQ (reference sequence). V lost 9 bases and J lost 7, with 15 bases in between. Partial CDR3 DNA: TGTGCCAGGGACTCCCCTTCGGGGACC. This translates into CARDSPSGT. The entire CDR3 protein is CARDSPSGTQYF.

With respect to this clone: Read coverage stops 3 residues before the CDR3 terminus; the germline J gene supplies the remainder. The chain uses TRBV19 and TRBJ1-2, with D possibly being TRBD1 (6 bases). The CDR3 sequence is 15 residues long. Germline CDR1 is LNHDA and CDR2 is SQIVND (reference sequence). The V and J ends lost 5 bases and 2 bases respectively, with 15 bases between them. Here the CDR3 reads CASSGPGTSNYGYTF. CDR3 bases read: TGTGCCAGTAGTGGACCCGGGACAAGCAACTATGGC.

Notes on this clone: The sequence runs out 3 residues before the end of the CDR3; the remainder is reconstructed from the germline J gene. Other DNA sequences from this sample encode an identical CDR3 as well. The gene calls are TRBV11-3 and TRBJ1-6; 7 positions match TRBD1. Per the germline V gene, CDR1 is SGHNT and CDR2 is YENEEA. Trimming removed 3 bases from V and 7 bases from J; junction bases left unmatched: 3. This CDR3 comprises 14 residues. The CDR3 here is CASSLTGINSPLHF. Incomplete CDR3 DNA: TGTGCCAGCAGCTTGACAGGGATAAATTCACCC.

Worth noting for this clone: From the germline J gene comes the end of the CDR3, since the read stops 3 residues before it. This rearrangement joins TRBV7-9 to TRBJ1-1; TRBD1 matches at 9 bases. The ends lost 3 bases at V and 1 base at J; junction bases unmatched: 3. The CDR3 runs 15 residues. CDR1 is SEHNR, CDR2 FQNEAQ, per germline (reference sequence). This CDR3 reads CASSFLTGGNTEAFF. Partial CDR3 DNA: TGTGCCAGCAGCTTCCTGACAGGGGGGAACACTGAA.

Remarks on this clone: The read falls 3 residues short of the CDR3 end, and the missing part is taken from the germline J gene. The chain links TRBV5-1 to TRBJ2-7; D unresolved. Germline loops: CDR1 SGHRS, CDR2 YFSETQ. V lost 4 bases and J lost 5, with 16 bases in between. The CDR3 sequence is 14 residues long. CDR3 loop: CASSLSPASDEQYF. The covered CDR3 bases are TGCGCCAGCAGCCTAAGTCCCGCAAGCGACGAG.

Concerning this clone: The observed sequence ends 3 residues before the CDR3 terminus, with the missing tail filled in from the germline J gene. The chain uses TRBV30 and TRBJ1-3; D is perhaps TRBD1 (5 bases). V was cut by 0 bases and J by 4 bases, with 13 bases left in between. CDR3 length: 15 amino acids. CDR1 GTSNPN and CDR2 SVGIG come from the germline V gene (reference sequence). This CDR3 is CAWSVLRGEGNTIYF. The part of the CDR3 DNA that was read is TGTGCCTGGAGTGTACTTAGGGGTGAAGGAAACACC.

A word on this clone: The read terminates 3 residues ahead of where the CDR3 ends, so the germline J gene completes it. This chain links TRBV30 with TRBJ1-6; 9 bases fit TRBD1. The V segment lost 0 bases and the J segment 9 bases; nucleotides outside the gene matches: 0. The CDR3 extends over 13 amino acids. Germline assignment: CDR1 GTSNPN and CDR2 SVGIG (reference sequence). CDR3 sequence reads: CAWSVQGASPLHF. Partial CDR3 DNA: TGTGCCTGGAGTGTACAGGGGGCTTCACCC.

Of note for this clone: The read gets to within 3 residues of the CDR3 end, and the germline J gene fills in the rest. The chain uses TRBV2 and TRBJ1-1; D gene unclear. The ends were cut back, 6 bases at V and 1 base at J, with 3 bases in the middle. CDR3 length: 11 residues. CDR1 and CDR2 from the germline V gene are SNHLY and FYNNEI. Partial CDR3 DNA: TGTGCCAGCAGCCAGAACACTGAA. Protein product: CASSQNTE. The CDR3 in full is CASSQNTEAFF.

As to this clone: The missing CDR3 end, 3 residues past where the read stops, is filled in from the germline J gene. The rearrangement links TRBV10-2 to TRBJ2-1, with D possibly being TRBD1 (5 bases). Germline V gene lookup returns CDR1 WSHSY and CDR2 SAAADI. The CDR3 totals 15 residues. V was cut by 5 bases and J by 5 bases, with 16 bases left in between. CDR3 bases read: TGCGCCAGCAGTCCCAGGGCTTCTTCTAACAATGAG. It yields the protein CASSPRASSNNE. The full CDR3 sequence reads CASSPRASSNNEQFF.

A remark on this clone: Coverage ceases 3 residues before the CDR3 finishes, and the germline J gene fills in the end. The rearrangement links TRBV20-1 to TRBJ2-3; 10 bases fit TRBD2. The CDR3 has 15 residues. CDR1 is DFQATT, CDR2 SNEGSKA, per germline (reference sequence). The V segment lost 3 bases and the J segment 2 bases; nucleotides outside the gene matches: 5. This CDR3 is CSASISGRTTDTQYF. The CDR3 bases that were read are TGCAGTGCTAGTATTAGCGGGAGGACCACAGATACG.

Points on this clone: The CDR3 goes on 3 residues after the read ends, and that part is filled in from the germline J gene. This sequence joins TRBV5-1 and TRBJ2-7; maybe TRBD2 (5 bases). This CDR3 comprises 14 residues. The germline V and J ends were trimmed by 2 bases and 0 bases, with 9 bases remaining between them. Germline lookup yields CDR1 SGHRS and CDR2 YFSETQ. Incomplete CDR3 DNA: TGCGCCAGCAGCTTCCTAGCAGGCTCCTACGAG. It specifies CASSFLAGSYE. The entire CDR3 is CASSFLAGSYEQYF.

On this clone: Sequencing ends 3 residues short of the CDR3 end; the germline J gene provides the rest. This sequence joins TRBV7-3 and TRBJ2-1; 12 bases map to TRBD2. This CDR3 is built from 17 residues. The ends lost 3 bases at V and 9 bases at J; junction bases unmatched: 12. The germline gives CDR1 SGHTA, CDR2 FQGTGA. The part of the CDR3 DNA that was read is TGTGCCAGCAGCTTGATGGCTAGCGGGAGGGTTGGTGGTGAG. Encoded protein: CASSLMASGRVGGE. The full-length CDR3 reads as CASSLMASGRVGGEQFF.

Note on this clone: Read coverage stops 3 residues before the CDR3 terminus; the germline J gene supplies the remainder. This chain uses TRBV5-1 with TRBJ2-5; TRBD1 aligns across 8 bases. This CDR3 is built from 13 residues. V gave up 7 bases and J gave up 1 base; unmatched junction bases: 3. Germline-derived CDR1 and CDR2 are SGHRS and YFSETQ. The sequenced CDR3 bases are TGCGCCAGCCTAGACAGGGGCCAAGAGACC. Translating gives CASLDRGQET. The full CDR3 protein is CASLDRGQETQYF.

As regards this clone: The read is 3 residues too short to cover the CDR3 end, so that end is filled in from the germline J gene. The V and J genes are TRBV30 and TRBJ1-1, with no clear D. Trimming removed 8 bases at V and 1 base at J, with 8 bases between. CDR3 size: 11 residues. In germline, CDR1 is GTSNPN, CDR2 SVGIG (reference sequence). Partial CDR3 DNA: TGTGCCCATGGGCAGAACACTGAA. It encodes CAHGQNTE. In full, the CDR3 is CAHGQNTEAFF.

The sequenced part of the CDR3 DNA is TGTGCCAGCCGCCCCGGGGAGGGCACTTACAATGAG. It yields the protein CASRPGEGTYNE. The whole CDR3 sequence is CASRPGEGTYNEQFF. The V gene is TRBV5-6, the J gene TRBJ2-1; 7 bases match TRBD2. The read stops 3 residues short of the end of the CDR3; the missing end is completed from the germline J gene. Trimming removed 7 bases from V and 4 bases from J; junction bases left unmatched: 11. Germline V lookup: CDR1 SGHDT, CDR2 YYEEEE. The CDR3 is 15 amino acids. Using reference TRBV5-6 and TRBJ2-1 for the parts outside the CDR3, the full variable domain is DAGVTQSPTHLIKTRGQQVTLRCSPKSGHDTVSWYQQALGQGPQFIFQYYEEEERQRGNFPDRFSGHQFPNYSSELNVNALLLGDSALYLCASRPGEGTYNEQFFGPGTRLTVL.

Points on this clone: Read sequence stops 3 residues before the CDR3 end, and the germline J gene provides the missing end. The chain is built from TRBV2 and TRBJ2-7; 14 nucleotides line up with TRBD2. The germline gives CDR1 SNHLY, CDR2 FYNNEI. J was trimmed by 0 bases and V by 6 bases; bases with no gene match: 10. The CDR3 contains 18 residues. Partial CDR3 DNA: TGTGCCAGCAGGAAGGGACTAGCGGGGGCCACAAGCTCCTACGAG. Translation gives CASRKGLAGATSSYE. The whole CDR3 sequence is CASRKGLAGATSSYEQYF. The full variable domain, its missing parts supplied by reference TRBV2 and TRBJ2-7, is EPEVTQTPSHQVTQMGQEVILRCVPISNHLYFYWYRQILGQKVEFLVSFYNNEISEKSEIFDDQFSVERPDGSNFTLKIRSTKLEDSAMYFCASRKGLAGATSSYEQYFGPGTRLTVT.

For this clone: From the germline J gene comes the end of the CDR3, since the read stops 3 residues before it. J is TRBJ2-1 and V is TRBV5-5, with a tentative D call TRBD2 (6 bases). Germline values: CDR1 SGHKS, CDR2 YYEKEE (reference sequence). V was cut by 0 bases and J by 5 bases, with 6 bases left in between. The CDR3 totals 13 residues. The DNA read from the CDR3 is TGTGCCAGCAGCTTGGCGGGGGACAATGAG. Translated: CASSLAGDNE. Given in full, the CDR3 is CASSLAGDNEQFF.

Regarding this clone: Read sequence stops 3 residues before the CDR3 end, and the germline J gene provides the missing end. The chain couples TRBV19 to TRBJ2-5, with TRBD1 identical over 10 bases. Germline V gene sequence: CDR1 LNHDA, CDR2 SQIVND (reference sequence). The ends lost 4 bases at V and 3 bases at J; junction bases unmatched: 5. This CDR3 has 15 residues. The CDR3 loop reads CASSTLGQGEETQYF. The CDR3 bases that were read are TGTGCCAGTAGTACCCTTGGACAGGGGGAAGAGACC.

On this clone: The missing CDR3 end, 3 residues past where the read stops, is filled in from the germline J gene. The rearrangement links TRBV7-2 to TRBJ1-2; D is uncertain. The CDR3 has 11 amino acids. Germline values: CDR1 SGHTA, CDR2 FQGNSA. The CDR3 DNA, read in part, is TGTGCCAGCAGCTTAAGGTTTGAC. Protein: CASSLRFD. The full CDR3 reads CASSLRFDYTF.

To note about this clone: The read ends 3 residues early relative to the CDR3; the germline J gene fills the gap. This sample also contains other DNA sequences that code for the same CDR3. The V call is TRBV20-1, the J call TRBJ2-5; a possible D gene is TRBD2 (7 bases). The ends were cut back, 8 bases at V and 5 bases at J, with 21 bases in the middle. The CDR3 has 14 amino acids. The germline V gene has CDR1 DFQATT and CDR2 SNEGSKA (reference sequence). The sequenced CDR3 bases are TGCAGTTCACCCGGGGAGGGGCAGGGGGAGACC. It encodes CSSPGEGQGET. The CDR3, in full, reads CSSPGEGQGETQYF.